A selection of T cell receptor beta chains follows, all from one sample in a study of T-cell memory formation after mild COVID-19. Each CDR3 protein is one row after TCRdb ran MiXCR on the 5' RACE reads. The data contain some 410,000 distinct CDR3 sequences, about 22% of them singletons. The specimen sequenced was PBMCs or a T cell subset sorted from them (not recorded which). The receptor set was obtained from an adult woman who had mild COVID-19 (a few samples of this study predate the infection). Cell type and time point are not known. CDR3s include the opening cysteine and the closing phenylalanine or tryptophan. D genes are given only for firm matches. Some rows have no size entry. The others give once, few or many, or a class for an expanded clone.

size	V	D	J	CDR3	DNA
many	TRBV7-9	.	TRBJ1-4	CASSPPLGGANEKLFF	TGTGCCAGCAGCCCACCCCTTGGGGGTGCAAATGAAAAACTGTTTTTT
few	TRBV29-1	.	TRBJ2-7	CSVGAGVGQYF	TGCAGCGTAGGGGCCGGTGTAGGGCAGTACTTC
many	TRBV7-9	.	TRBJ2-2	CASMRNTGELFF	TGTGCCAGCATGAGGAACACCGGGGAGCTGTTTTTT
.	TRBV7-3	.	TRBJ2-2	CASSSRLNTGELFF	TGTGCCAGCAGCTCCCGTCTGAACACCGGGGAGCTGTTTTTT
few	TRBV6-5	TRBD2	TRBJ2-3	CASSISGTTADTQYF	TGTGCCAGCAGTATCTCCGGGACTACAGCAGATACGCAGTATTTT
.	TRBV14	.	TRBJ2-5	CASRKAGPQETQYF	TGTGCCAGCAGAAAAGCAGGTCCCCAAGAGACCCAGTACTTC
many	TRBV12-3/TRBV12-4	.	TRBJ2-5	CASSLVEGASRKTQYF	TGTGCCAGCAGTTTAGTGGAGGGGGCGAGTAGGAAGACCCAGTACTTC
.	TRBV5-4	.	TRBJ1-3	CASSPNRDSGNTIYF	TGTGCCAGCAGCCCGAATCGGGACTCTGGAAACACCATATATTTT
few	TRBV29-1	.	TRBJ2-1	CSVPTGLRKGEQFF	TGCAGCGTTCCAACAGGGTTGAGGAAGGGTGAGCAGTTCTTC
.	TRBV29-1	TRBD1	TRBJ1-1	CSHAGTGGWGTEAFF	TGCAGCCACGCCGGGACAGGGGGCTGGGGTACTGAAGCTTTCTTT
.	TRBV24-1	.	TRBJ2-2	CATTSRRTGELFF	TGTGCCACCACCTCCAGGAGAACCGGGGAGCTGTTTTTT
few	TRBV12-3/TRBV12-4	.	TRBJ2-1	CASSLVPPPSNEQFF	TGTGCCAGCAGTTTAGTTCCCCCTCCGTCCAATGAGCAGTTCTTC
few	TRBV6-4	TRBD2	TRBJ2-3	CASSLERAGGPSDTQYF	TGTGCCAGCAGCCTTGAAAGAGCGGGGGGGCCATCAGATACGCAGTATTTT
few	TRBV20-1	.	TRBJ2-7	CSARASNSYEQYF	TGCAGTGCTAGAGCTTCGAACTCCTACGAGCAGTACTTC
few	TRBV15	.	TRBJ2-3	CATSREVATQYF	TGTGCCACCAGCAGAGAGGTGGCTACGCAGTATTTT
few	TRBV7-9	.	TRBJ2-7	CASSNRVGSYEQYF	TGTGCCAGCAGCAACAGGGTAGGGTCCTACGAGCAGTACTTC
few	TRBV7-6	.	TRBJ2-7	CASSQSGTGSEQYF	TGTGCCAGCAGCCAGAGTGGCACCGGTAGTGAGCAGTACTTC
few	TRBV5-1	.	TRBJ2-7	CASSLRQISYEQYF	TGCGCCAGCAGCTTGCGACAGATAAGTTACGAGCAGTACTTC
few	TRBV12-3/TRBV12-4	TRBD1	TRBJ2-5	CASSLSGQAETQYF	TGTGCCAGCAGTTTAAGTGGACAGGCGGAGACCCAGTACTTC
few	TRBV2	.	TRBJ1-2	CASTEQWEYYGYTF	TGTGCCAGCACCGAGCAGTGGGAGTACTATGGCTACACCTTC
.	TRBV11-2	TRBD1	TRBJ1-6	CASSLATGRDSPLHF	TGTGCCAGCAGCTTAGCGACAGGGCGGGATTCACCCCTCCACTTT
few	TRBV18	.	TRBJ1-1	CATGSVNTEAFF	TGTGCCACGGGCTCGGTTAACACTGAAGCTTTCTTT
.	TRBV29-1	.	TRBJ1-1	CSVEEGPGTEAFF	TGCAGCGTTGAGGAGGGCCCAGGGACTGAAGCTTTCTTT
few	TRBV11-2	.	TRBJ2-7	CASSLVQGRSGYEQYF	TGTGCCAGCAGCCTAGTGCAGGGGCGAAGTGGGTACGAGCAGTACTTC
many	TRBV3-1	.	TRBJ2-5	CASSLPQGHRGETQYF	TGTGCCAGCAGCCTACCTCAGGGGCACCGTGGGGAGACCCAGTACTTC
few	TRBV6-6	.	TRBJ1-3	CASSSTDRTGNTIYF	TGTGCCAGCAGTTCGACAGACAGGACTGGAAACACCATATATTTT
.	TRBV9	TRBD1	TRBJ1-1	CASSAQGGYTEAFF	TGTGCCAGCAGCGCACAGGGGGGGTACACTGAAGCTTTCTTT
.	TRBV5-4	TRBD1	TRBJ1-2	CASSEGQSHGYTF	TGTGCCAGCAGCGAGGGACAGTCACATGGCTACACCTTC
.	TRBV20-1	.	TRBJ2-7	CSAQKTGSYEQYF	TGCAGTGCTCAAAAGACCGGCTCCTACGAGCAGTACTTC
few	TRBV12-3/TRBV12-4	TRBD2	TRBJ2-7	CASRASGTYEQYF	TGTGCCAGCAGGGCTAGCGGAACCTACGAGCAGTACTTC
.	TRBV24-1	.	TRBJ2-3	CATSEPDRRTTQYF	TGTGCCACCAGTGAGCCCGATCGCAGGACTACGCAGTATTTT
.	TRBV7-9	.	TRBJ2-7	CASSSPDEGRHEQYF	TGTGCCAGCAGCTCCCCCGACGAGGGGCGCCACGAGCAGTACTTC
few	TRBV25-1	TRBD1	TRBJ1-2	CASSEYGTGENYGYTF	TGTGCCAGCAGTGAATACGGGACAGGGGAAAACTATGGCTACACCTTC
few	TRBV9	.	TRBJ2-5	CASSTGLSGETQYF	TGTGCCAGCAGCACAGGACTATCAGGAGAGACCCAGTACTTC
.	TRBV6-5	.	TRBJ1-6	CASSLATGVSSPLHF	TGTGCCAGCAGTTTGGCTACAGGTGTGAGTTCACCCCTCCACTTT
.	TRBV5-5	TRBD2	TRBJ2-7	CASSPGLAREQYF	TGTGCCAGCAGCCCGGGACTAGCGCGAGAGCAGTACTTC
.	TRBV13	.	TRBJ1-2	CASSLGSGAYGYTF	TGTGCCAGCAGCTTAGGCAGTGGGGCCTATGGCTACACCTTC
.	TRBV20-1	.	TRBJ2-5	CSARDTNQETQYF	TGCAGTGCTAGAGACACAAATCAAGAGACCCAGTACTTC
.	TRBV7-2	.	TRBJ1-2	CASFWANYGYTF	TGTGCCAGCTTCTGGGCGAACTATGGCTACACCTTC
.	TRBV28	.	TRBJ2-7	CASRPTGSGDEQYF	TGTGCCAGCAGACCAACAGGGTCGGGCGACGAGCAGTACTTC
.	TRBV24-1	.	TRBJ2-1	CATSEGAEQFF	TGTGCCACCAGTGAGGGAGCTGAGCAGTTCTTC
few	TRBV12-3/TRBV12-4	.	TRBJ1-1	CASSLLLITEAFF	TGTGCCAGCAGTTTGTTGCTTATCACTGAAGCTTTCTTT
few	TRBV12-3/TRBV12-4	.	TRBJ1-2	CASSPFDARTTGDYGYTF	TGTGCCAGCAGCCCCTTTGATGCCCGGACAACCGGTGACTATGGCTACACCTTC
.	TRBV7-3	TRBD2	TRBJ2-1	CASSPAGSLAGVYNEQFF	TGTGCCAGCAGCCCGGCCGGGTCGCTAGCGGGAGTCTACAATGAGCAGTTCTTC
.	TRBV12-3/TRBV12-4	.	TRBJ1-5	CASSPRLTPGGPQHF	TGTGCCAGCAGTCCCAGACTCACACCCGGGGGGCCCCAGCATTTT
few	TRBV5-1	TRBD2	TRBJ2-1	CASRPEASGGEHEQFF	TGCGCCAGCAGACCGGAGGCTAGCGGGGGGGAGCATGAGCAGTTCTTC